This is a list of T cell receptor beta chains from one sample in a study of blood T cell repertoires in COVID-19. Data came from immunoSEQ multiplex PCR; TCRdb stores just in-frame clones and leaves some out. The repertoire holds about 240,000 clones, with 75% to 90% as singletons. The sample comprised PBMCs or T cells enriched from blood (not recorded which). These receptor sequences come from a woman in her thirties or forties with acute COVID-19. Each CDR3 is given with its conserved first and last residue. A D gene is named only where the DNA matches it firmly. Not every row has a clone size; where given, it reads once, few, many or a size class.

J,size,D,V,CDR3,DNA
TRBJ1-3,NA,TRBD1,TRBV4-1,CASSQRTGELSSGNTIYF,TGCGCCAGCAGCCAACGGACAGGCGAACTTAGCTCTGGAAACACCATATATTTT
TRBJ2-5,NA,TRBD2,TRBV19,CASSKPLAGDRETQYF,TGTGCCAGTAGTAAACCCCTAGCGGGAGATAGGGAGACCCAGTACTTC
TRBJ2-1,NA,NA,TRBV29-1,CSVIHSGTRDNEQFF,TGCAGCGTTATCCATTCCGGGACTCGTGACAATGAGCAGTTCTTC
TRBJ2-1,NA,TRBD1,TRBV24-1,CATSDWTGLTYNEQFF,TGTGCCACCAGTGATTGGACAGGTTTAACCTACAATGAGCAGTTCTTC
TRBJ2-7,NA,TRBD2,TRBV5-4,CASSLSTSGLYEQYF,TGTGCCAGCAGCTTGTCTACTAGCGGACTCTACGAGCAGTACTTC
TRBJ2-2,NA,NA,TRBV6-5,CASSSPSGSGELFF,TGTGCCAGCAGTTCCCCTAGTGGGAGCGGGGAGCTGTTTTTT
TRBJ1-5,NA,NA,TRBV20-1,CSASRSGHSNQPQHF,TGCAGTGCTAGTCGGTCGGGTCATAGCAATCAGCCCCAGCATTTT
TRBJ2-7,NA,NA,TRBV7-2,CASSLVVHEQYF,TGTGCCAGCAGCTTAGTAGTCCACGAGCAGTACTTC
TRBJ2-3,NA,TRBD2,TRBV2,CASSGTLTSTDTQYF,TGTGCCAGTAGCGGGACCTTGACCAGCACAGATACGCAGTATTTT
TRBJ2-3,NA,NA,TRBV27,CASNSRLTSTDTQYF,TGTGCCAGCAATTCCCGACTCACAAGCACAGATACGCAGTATTTT
TRBJ2-7,once,NA,TRBV30,CAWSVASEQYF,TGTGCCTGGAGTGTGGCTAGCGAGCAGTACTTC
TRBJ2-7,NA,TRBD1,TRBV9,CASSRDSSYEQYF,TGTGCCAGCAGCCGGGACAGCTCCTACGAGCAGTACTTC
TRBJ2-5,NA,NA,TRBV21-1,CASSKALGAPPGETQYF,TGTGCCAGCAGCAAAGCGCTTGGGGCCCCTCCCGGGGAGACCCAGTACTTC
TRBJ2-3,NA,NA,TRBV5-1,CASSLTVGTDTQYF,TGCGCCAGCAGCTTGACGGTCGGCACAGATACGCAGTATTTT